A single sample is the source of the 28 T cell receptor beta chains below, sequenced in a study of blood T cell repertoires in COVID-19. Clones were sequenced by immunoSEQ multiplex PCR, and TCRdb holds only the in-frame ones, with some missing. This sample has over 45,000 clones, with 90% found just once. Sequenced input: peripheral blood. The receptors stem from a man between 65 and 79 years old with acute or convalescent COVID-19.

The chain recombines TRBV6-5 with TRBJ1-5; the D gene is possibly TRBD1 (5 bases). V was clipped by 6 bases and J by 10 bases, with 19 bases between them. Germline assignment: CDR1 MNHEY and CDR2 SVGAGI. The CDR3 length is 14 residues. The CDR3 region is CASRPGLTPGPQHF. The CDR3 DNA reads as TGTGCCAGCAGGCCGGGACTGACCCCCGGACCCCAGCATTTT.

Only one count was recorded for this clone. The rearrangement uses TRBV14 and TRBJ2-7; 9 nucleotides match TRBD1. J was trimmed by 7 bases and V by 10 bases; bases with no gene match: 11. CDR1 and CDR2 from the germline V gene are SGHDN and FVKESK. CDR3 length: 13 amino acids. In DNA, the CDR3 is TGTGCCACCAGGGGACAGGGCTCTCGGGAGCAGTACTTC. The encoded protein is CATRGQGSREQYF.

The chain couples TRBV5-1 to TRBJ1-1; D unresolved. The CDR3 runs to 14 residues. The V and J ends lost 0 bases and 1 base respectively, with 7 bases between them. Germline CDR1 and CDR2: SGHRS and YFSETQ. The CDR3 here is CASSLGARNTEAFF. The CDR3 nucleotides are TGCGCCAGCAGCTTGGGGGCCCGGAACACTGAAGCTTTCTTT.

The chain joins TRBV7-2 to TRBJ1-3, with 8 bases matching TRBD1. In germline, CDR1 is SGHTA, CDR2 FQGNSA. This CDR3 contains 15 residues. The V and J ends lost 6 bases and 0 bases, in that order; junction bases with no gene match: 4. CDR3 sequence reads: CASSQGASSGNTIYF. The CDR3 DNA follows: TGTGCCAGCAGTCAGGGGGCGTCCTCTGGAAACACCATATATTTT.

The chain is built from TRBV18 and TRBJ1-1; 8 bases align to TRBD1. The CDR3 runs 16 residues. The germline CDR1 and CDR2 sequences are KGHSH and LQKENI. The junction had 8 bases not matched to a gene; V was cut back by 4 bases and J by 1 base. Here the CDR3 reads CASSLQGAAWNTEAFF. CDR3 bases: TGTGCCAGCTCACTTCAGGGGGCCGCCTGGAACACTGAAGCTTTCTTT.

J is TRBJ1-4 and V is TRBV19; 10 bases match TRBD1. Trimming cost V 9 bases and J 17 bases; bases outside gene matches: 18. Germline CDR1 LNHDA, CDR2 SQIVND (reference sequence). The CDR3 runs 14 residues. In nucleotides, the CDR3 is TGTGCCAGCCCGGGGCCGGGACAGGGGCTTCGTAAATTTTTT. Translation gives CASPGPGQGLRKFF.

The gene calls are TRBV5-6 and TRBJ1-2, with D unresolved. This CDR3 comprises 15 residues. Trimming took off 3 bases at V and 0 bases at J, with 12 bases between the two ends. From germline, CDR1 is SGHDT and CDR2 YYEEEE. CDR3 sequence (DNA): TGTGCCAGCAGCTCACCACCAGATACTAACTATGGCTACACCTTC. This sequence encodes CASSSPPDTNYGYTF.

The chain has TRBV30 and TRBJ2-3, with D perhaps matching TRBD2 (7 bases). CDR1 and CDR2 from the germline V gene are GTSNPN and SVGIG (reference sequence). The CDR3 covers 14 residues. Trimming took 7 bases from V and 5 from J, leaving 19 bases between them. In DNA form, the CDR3 reads TGTGCCTCAGGAGGGGGGGGGCCTGAAGATACGCAGTATTTT. Amino acids: CASGGGGPEDTQYF.

The V and J genes are TRBV11-3 and TRBJ2-1, with D perhaps matching TRBD2 (5 bases). The germline CDR1 and CDR2 sequences are SGHNT and YENEEA. Trimming removed 5 bases from V and 7 bases from J, with 21 bases in between. There are 16 residues in the CDR3. The CDR3 DNA reads TGTGCCAGCAGCGAAAGCGGACTCACCCTACTGAATGAGCAGTTCTTC. Translating gives CASSESGLTLLNEQFF. Drawing the rest from reference TRBV11-3 and TRBJ2-1, the complete variable domain is EAGVVQSPRYKIIEKKQPVAFWCNPISGHNTLYWYLQNLGQGPELLIRYENEEAVDDSQLPKDRFSAERLKGVDSTLKIQPAELGDSAVYLCASSESGLTLLNEQFFGPGTRLTVL.

The rearrangement joins TRBV5-5 to TRBJ1-2; D gene ambiguous. Between the trimmed V and J ends, which lost 5 bases and 4 bases, there was a span of 15 bases. From germline, CDR1 is SGHKS and CDR2 YYEKEE (reference sequence). This CDR3 spans 14 amino acids. This chain's CDR3 is CASSYPGSPYGYTF. DNA of the CDR3: TGTGCCAGCAGTTACCCGGGGAGTCCCTATGGCTACACCTTC.

V and J are TRBV27 and TRBJ2-7, with D possibly TRBD2 on 6 matching bases. Between the trimmed V and J ends, which lost 2 bases and 4 bases, there was a span of 12 bases. This CDR3 region has 14 residues. Germline values: CDR1 MNHEY, CDR2 SMNVEV (reference sequence). The CDR3 DNA follows: TGTGCCAGCAGTTTAGAAAGGGAGGAATACGAGCAGTACTTC. Translation: CASSLEREEYEQYF.

This clone is labeled medium-sized (0.01 to 0.1%). The genes are TRBV12-3 or TRBV12-4 and TRBJ1-1, with D unresolved. The CDR3 is 13 amino acids. V was clipped by 7 bases and J by 1 base, with 10 bases between them. The CDR3 DNA reads as TGTGCCAGCACCATCCGAGGGAACACTGAAGCTTTCTTT. Protein: CASTIRGNTEAFF.

The rearrangement uses TRBV5-1 and TRBJ1-1; unclear D gene. The germline gives CDR1 SGHRS, CDR2 YFSETQ. This CDR3 is 17 amino acids long. Deletions cut 3 bases from V and 0 bases from J, with 18 bases between. CDR3 DNA sequence: TGCGCCAGCAGCTCGACTTCCCTGACTGGAATGAACACTGAAGCTTTCTTT. Translating gives CASSSTSLTGMNTEAFF.

J is TRBJ1-2 and V is TRBV28; no definite D call. Germline CDR1 is MDHEN and CDR2 is SYDVKM. Trimming cost V 2 bases and J 2 bases, with 3 bases left between them. This CDR3 region has 12 residues. CDR3 region: CASSLQNYGYTF. In DNA, the CDR3 is TGTGCCAGCAGTTTACAAAACTATGGCTACACCTTC.

The rearrangement joins TRBV7-9 to TRBJ2-5; 7 bases map to TRBD1. Germline loops: CDR1 SEHNR, CDR2 FQNEAQ (reference sequence). The CDR3 covers 15 residues. The V gene end was trimmed by 5 bases and the J gene end by 4 bases; junction bases not matched to a gene: 10. The CDR3 loop is CASSLGDRSVETQYF. The CDR3 nucleotides read TGTGCCAGCAGCCTTGGGGACAGATCCGTAGAGACCCAGTACTTC. Based on the CDR3 plus reference TRBV7-9 and TRBJ2-5, the full variable domain is DTGVSQNPRHKITKRGQNVTFRCDPISEHNRLYWYRQTLGQGPEFLTYFQNEAQLEKSRLLSDRFSAERPKGSFSTLEIQRTEQGDSAMYLCASSLGDRSVETQYFGPGTRLLVL.

The chain recombines TRBV27 with TRBJ2-3; D is unclear. Trimming took 5 bases from V and 4 from J, leaving 16 bases between them. The CDR3 is made up of 15 amino acids. The germline CDR1 and CDR2 sequences are MNHEY and SMNVEV (reference sequence). CDR3 sequence (DNA): TGTGCCAGCAGTCCCGCCCCCAGCGCCGCAGATACGCAGTATTTT. Encoded protein: CASSPAPSAADTQYF.

The chain recombines TRBV5-1 with TRBJ1-1, with 7 bases fitting TRBD1. V lost 0 bases, J lost 1 base, and 3 bases stayed unmatched. The CDR3 covers 15 residues. Per germline, CDR1 SGHRS and CDR2 YFSETQ. DNA of the CDR3: TGCGCCAGCAGCTTGGGGGGGACAGCGAACACTGAAGCTTTCTTT. Translation: CASSLGGTANTEAFF.

The V call is TRBV4-3, the J call TRBJ2-7, with a weak D call TRBD2 (6 bases). CDR3 length equals 16 residues. The V end was cut by 1 base, the J end by 2 bases, with 15 bases between. CDR1 is LGHNA, CDR2 YSLEER, per germline. CDR3 loop: CASSQGYGGGTYEQYF. The CDR3 DNA reads TGCGCCAGCAGCCAAGGGTACGGGGGTGGGACCTACGAGCAGTACTTC.

This chain uses TRBV3-1 (or the pseudogene TRBV3-2) with TRBJ2-1, with D tentatively TRBD1 (5 bases). V was cut by 2 bases and J by 0 bases, with 14 bases left in between. Germline values: CDR1 LGHDT, CDR2 YNNKEL (reference sequence). The CDR3 totals 17 residues. The CDR3 DNA is TGTGCCAGCAGCCAAAGGCCAGGGTCCATCTCCTACAATGAGCAGTTCTTC. It codes for CASSQRPGSISYNEQFF.

The V gene is TRBV7-8, the J gene TRBJ2-7; D is perhaps TRBD2 (7 bases). The ends were cut back, 4 bases at V and 3 bases at J, with 16 bases in the middle. CDR1 is SGHVS and CDR2 is FQNEAQ in the germline V gene. The CDR3 length is 15 residues. The CDR3 bases are TGTGCCAGCAGCTGGGGGGGCGCTAGTTTCTACGAGCAGTACTTC. Its translation: CASSWGGASFYEQYF. Full variable domain (missing parts from reference TRBV7-8 and TRBJ2-7): GAGVSQSPRYKVAKRGQDVALRCDPISGHVSLFWYQQALGQGPEFLTYFQNEAQLDKSGLPSDRFFAERPEGSVSTLKIQRTQQEDSAVYLCASSWGGASFYEQYFGPGTRLTVT.

The chain uses TRBV2 and TRBJ1-2; TRBD1 matches at 7 bases. Germline assignment: CDR1 SNHLY and CDR2 FYNNEI. Losses at the gene ends were 4 bases for V and 7 bases for J; bases not matched to a gene: 9. This CDR3 contains 14 residues. CDR3: CASSGNRGRSGYTF. The CDR3 bases are TGTGCCAGCAGTGGGAACAGGGGCCGTTCTGGCTACACCTTC.

This chain joins TRBV4-1 and TRBJ2-1; 8 positions match TRBD2. Per germline, CDR1 MGHRA and CDR2 YSYEKL. The V and J ends lost 3 bases and 4 bases, in that order; junction bases with no gene match: 14. The CDR3 spans 18 residues. The CDR3 DNA follows: TGCGCCAGCAGCCAGCTTTCCCGGGGTAGCGGGGTATACAATGAGCAGTTCTTC. Its translation: CASSQLSRGSGVYNEQFF.

The chain couples TRBV5-1 to TRBJ2-1; 12 bases fit TRBD2. This CDR3 spans 18 amino acids. The V gene end was trimmed by 3 bases and the J gene end by 6 bases; junction bases not matched to a gene: 13. Per the germline V gene, CDR1 is SGHRS and CDR2 is YFSETQ. CDR3 bases: TGCGCCAGCAGCTCGTCTAGCGGGGGGGCCCTATTTGGCAATGAGCAGTTCTTC. Translating it yields CASSSSSGGALFGNEQFF.

The chain has TRBV10-3 and TRBJ2-7, with 9 bases lining up with TRBD2. CDR3 size: 14 residues. The germline V gene has CDR1 ENHRY and CDR2 SYGVKD. V trimming: 11 bases; J trimming: 6 bases; junction bases outside the gene matches: 14. CDR3 DNA sequence: TGTGCCCCCCTCCGCGGACTAGCGTTTTCCGAGCAGTACTTC. Its translation is CAPLRGLAFSEQYF.

This sequence joins TRBV5-4 and TRBJ2-1; the D is unclear. The CDR3 runs 13 residues. Trimming shortened V by 2 bases and J by 4 bases, and 7 bases separated the two germline ends. Germline loops: CDR1 SGHNT, CDR2 YYREEE (reference sequence). CDR3 in amino acids: CASSFGVYNEQFF. In DNA form, the CDR3 reads TGTGCCAGCAGCTTCGGAGTTTACAATGAGCAGTTCTTC.

CDR3 nucleotides: TGTGCCAGCAGTGAGGTGGTGAGCTCCTATAATTCACCCCTCCACTTT. Its translation: CASSEVVSSYNSPLHF. V and J are TRBV2 and TRBJ1-6; D is unclear. The CDR3 loop spans 16 amino acids. V shed 3 bases and J shed 0 bases, with 9 bases lying between them. Looked up from germline, CDR1 is SNHLY and CDR2 is FYNNEI.

The chain joins TRBV6-2 or TRBV6-3 to TRBJ2-7; D possibly corresponds to TRBD1 (7 bases). The V end was cut by 3 bases, the J end by 4 bases, with 19 bases between. There are 16 residues in the CDR3. From germline, CDR1 is MNHEY and CDR2 SVGEGT. CDR3 DNA sequence: TGTGCCAGCAGTTATGGAGGCGGGACAGCAAGATACGAGCAGTACTTC. Translation: CASSYGGGTARYEQYF.

The V call is TRBV13, the J call TRBJ1-1; TRBD1 agrees at 10 bases. The V segment lost 5 bases and the J segment 4 bases; nucleotides outside the gene matches: 7. This CDR3 has 15 residues. The germline V gene has CDR1 PRHDT and CDR2 FYEKMQ (reference sequence). In nucleotides, the CDR3 is TGTGCCAGCAGCAGCCGGGACAGGGGACTCACTGAAGCTTTCTTT. This codes for CASSSRDRGLTEAFF.